The following is a T cell receptor beta chain sequence with its context. These data originate in a study of shared clonotypes between healthy human individuals. The table came from immunoSEQ multiplex PCR; TCRdb's copy has only in-frame clones and leaves some out. Of 1,400,000 or so clones in the sample, around 98.5% were seen once. Sequenced: naive CD4+ T cells sorted from blood. Subset of the sample: CD45RA+ positively selected. This clonotype originated in a man between 25 and 39 years old in good health.

The CDR3 coding sequence is TGTGCCAGCAGCCTGACTAGCGGGAGCTCCTACAATGAGCAGTTCTTC. Encoded protein: CASSLTSGSSYNEQFF. This chain joins TRBV5-6 and TRBJ2-1; TRBD2 matches 12 bases. The CDR3 has 16 residues. V dropped 4 bases and J dropped 0; count of bases not matched to a gene: 2. Germline-derived CDR1 and CDR2 are SGHDT and YYEEEE.